Below, 26 T cell receptor beta chains from the same sample are listed, as sequenced in a study of cytomegalovirus exposure and HLA in healthy donors. PCR employed 60 Vbeta and 13 Jbeta primers. The method was immunoSEQ multiplex PCR; TCRdb's version includes in-frame clones alone and lacks a portion of them. The data contain 90,000 to 100,000 clones, about 72% of them singletons. Sequences were obtained from PBMCs. These receptor sequences come from a woman aged 60 to 75 in good health and CMV-seropositive.

The chain employs TRBV7-9 and TRBJ1-1, with TRBD1 matching over 8 bases. CDR1 and CDR2 from the germline V gene are SEHNR and FQNEAQ (reference sequence). The CDR3 extends over 14 amino acids. The V gene end was trimmed by 1 base and the J gene end by 4 bases; junction bases not matched to a gene: 2. CDR3 protein: CASSLGTGPTEAFF. Written as DNA, the CDR3 is TGTGCCAGCAGCTTAGGGACAGGGCCCACTGAAGCTTTCTTT.

The V call is TRBV7-9, the J call TRBJ1-6, with TRBD1 matching over 7 bases. Germline CDR1 is SEHNR and CDR2 is FQNEAQ (reference sequence). The CDR3 has 15 amino acids. V was clipped by 2 bases and J by 14 bases; unmatched bases: 12. The CDR3 DNA is TGTGCCAGCAGCTTAAGGGGGCAGGGGGGAAGGGCCCTCCACTTT. As protein: CASSLRGQGGRALHF.

This clone was counted a few times. The chain links TRBV10-2 to TRBJ1-1; D uncertain. The CDR3 spans 13 residues. Germline CDR1 is WSHSY and CDR2 is SAAADI. Trimming took 3 bases from V and 1 from J, leaving 6 bases between them. The CDR3 is CASSDNRNTEAFF. CDR3 sequence (DNA): TGCGCCAGCAGTGATAATCGGAACACTGAAGCTTTCTTT.

The chain is built from TRBV4-1 and TRBJ2-3; 14 positions match TRBD2. The CDR3 consists of 17 residues. CDR1 is MGHRA and CDR2 is YSYEKL in the germline V gene. Trimming took 3 bases from V and 2 from J; bases not matched to a gene: 4. This CDR3 reads CASSHRLAGGATDTQYF. In nucleotides, the CDR3 is TGCGCCAGCAGCCACCGACTAGCGGGGGGGGCCACAGATACGCAGTATTTT.

This rearrangement joins TRBV28 to TRBJ2-1, with TRBD1 matching over 7 bases. This CDR3 contains 12 residues. Germline V gene data show CDR1 as MDHEN and CDR2 as SYDVKM. The junction had 2 bases not matched to a gene; V was cut back by 7 bases and J by 5 bases. CDR3 in amino acids: CASMRGHNEQFF. In DNA, the CDR3 is TGTGCCAGCATGAGGGGGCACAATGAGCAGTTCTTC.

The V call is TRBV7-3, the J call TRBJ1-6, with D perhaps TRBD1 (5 bases). The germline gives CDR1 SGHTA, CDR2 FQGTGA. CDR3 length equals 16 residues. V shed 4 bases and J shed 1 base, with 11 bases lying between them. Here the CDR3 DNA reads TGTGCCAGCAGCTCCGGGGGTCCTTCCTATAATTCACCCCTCCACTTT. This sequence encodes CASSSGGPSYNSPLHF. The variable domain in full, completed from reference TRBV7-3 and TRBJ1-6, reads GAGVSQTPSNKVTEKGKYVELRCDPISGHTALYWYRQSLGQGPEFLIYFQGTGAADDSGLPNDRFFAVRPEGSVSTLKIQRTERGDSAVYLCASSSGGPSYNSPLHFGNGTRLTVT.

The chain joins TRBV7-9 to TRBJ1-6, with 11 bases aligning to TRBD1. J was trimmed by 10 bases and V by 5 bases; bases with no gene match: 7. There are 15 residues in the CDR3. The germline V gene has CDR1 SEHNR and CDR2 FQNEAQ (reference sequence). The CDR3 bases are TGTGCCAGCAGCCCCGGACAGGGGGCTTGGTCACCCCTCCACTTT. This gives the protein CASSPGQGAWSPLHF.

The V call is TRBV10-3, the J call TRBJ2-3; D ambiguous. V lost 6 bases and J lost 0, with 19 bases in between. Per germline, CDR1 ENHRY and CDR2 SYGVKD. This CDR3 is 17 amino acids long. CDR3 region: CAIRIEAPTTSTDTQYF. CDR3 nucleotide sequence: TGTGCCATCAGAATCGAGGCCCCTACAACGAGCACAGATACGCAGTATTTT.

The rearrangement links TRBV7-3 to TRBJ2-4, with TRBD2 matching over 12 bases. Germline V gene lookup returns CDR1 SGHTA and CDR2 FQGTGA. The length of the CDR3 is 14 residues. With V trimmed by 5 bases and J by 7 bases, 3 bases remained unmatched. CDR3 sequence (DNA): TGTGCCAGCAGCCAAACTAGCGGGGGGAACATTCAGTACTTC. Translated: CASSQTSGGNIQYF.

V usage is TRBV29-1 and J usage is TRBJ2-5; D is undetermined. Per the germline V gene, CDR1 is SQVTM and CDR2 is ANQGSEA. Between the trimmed V and J ends, which lost 5 bases and 5 bases, there was a span of 15 bases. CDR3 length equals 13 residues. The CDR3 protein is CSVSLVEAETQYF. CDR3 nucleotide sequence: TGCAGCGTTAGTTTGGTAGAGGCGGAGACCCAGTACTTC.

This chain connects TRBV7-6 to TRBJ2-7; D remains ambiguous. V lost 6 bases and J 9 bases, leaving 21 bases between the germline ends. Germline values: CDR1 SGHVS, CDR2 FNYEAQ. The CDR3 spans 14 residues. Here the CDR3 reads CASSNDGFLRGQYF. DNA of the CDR3: TGTGCCAGCAGTAATGACGGATTCCTACGAGGGCAGTACTTC.

This chain connects TRBV19 to TRBJ1-5; no firm D call. The CDR3 length is 15 residues. Trimming shortened V by 1 base and J by 0 bases, and 7 bases separated the two germline ends. CDR1 and CDR2 from the germline V gene are LNHDA and SQIVND (reference sequence). CDR3 protein: CASSIVSGSNQPQHF. The CDR3 nucleotides are TGTGCCAGTAGTATAGTTAGCGGTAGCAATCAGCCCCAGCATTTT.

This chain connects TRBV7-2 to TRBJ2-7; tentative D call: TRBD1 (5 bases). V was pared by 5 bases and J by 4 bases, with 15 bases between. The CDR3 sequence is 14 residues long. Germline values: CDR1 SGHTA, CDR2 FQGNSA. The CDR3 DNA is TGTGCCAGCAGCCTCCAGTCGGACACGTACGAGCAGTACTTC. Protein: CASSLQSDTYEQYF.

This clone was detected only once. This chain uses TRBV5-6 with TRBJ1-5, with 7 bases lining up with TRBD1. V gave up 3 bases and J gave up 3 bases; unmatched junction bases: 9. Germline V gene sequence: CDR1 SGHDT, CDR2 YYEEEE. CDR3 length equals 16 residues. The CDR3 nucleotides are TGTGCCAGCAGCTACCTGGGACAGTTCCCCAATCAGCCCCAGCATTTT. Protein sequence: CASSYLGQFPNQPQHF. Complete variable domain (other parts from reference TRBV5-6 and TRBJ1-5): DAGVTQSPTHLIKTRGQQVTLRCSPKSGHDTVSWYQQALGQGPQFIFQYYEEEERQRGNFPDRFSGHQFPNYSSELNVNALLLGDSALYLCASSYLGQFPNQPQHFGDGTRLSIL.

V gene TRBV19 combines with J gene TRBJ1-1, with D perhaps matching TRBD1 (5 bases). The CDR3 has 13 amino acids. Per the germline V gene, CDR1 is LNHDA and CDR2 is SQIVND (reference sequence). The V gene lost 9 bases and the J gene lost 5 bases, with 16 bases spanning the gap. The CDR3 is CASGDPGGTEAFF. The CDR3 DNA follows: TGTGCCAGCGGCGATCCGGGGGGAACTGAAGCTTTCTTT.

The chain has TRBV6-1 and TRBJ2-1; D unclear. The CDR3 is 13 residues long. CDR1 and CDR2 (germline): MNHNS, SASEGT. Deletions cut 6 bases from V and 6 bases from J, with 12 bases between. The CDR3: CASRSSPVNEQFF. In nucleotides, the CDR3 is TGTGCCAGCAGGTCCTCTCCGGTCAATGAGCAGTTCTTC.

The chain carries TRBV14 and TRBJ2-5; 9 bases line up with TRBD2. The end of the DNA is better explained by TRBJ2-7, so the J call may be wrong. The V gene's germline CDR1 is SGHDN and CDR2 FVKESK. The CDR3 length is 15 residues. The CDR3 coding sequence is TGTGCCAGCAGCCAATTGCTAGCGGGACTTAACGAGCAGTACTTC. It is translated as CASSQLLAGLNEQYF.

The rearrangement uses TRBV7-2 and TRBJ2-2; unclear D gene. The CDR3 runs to 16 residues. Between the trimmed V and J ends, which lost 0 bases and 2 bases, there was a span of 10 bases. Per the germline V gene, CDR1 is SGHTA and CDR2 is FQGNSA. The CDR3 here is CASSLAPRLNTGELFF. The CDR3 DNA is TGTGCCAGCAGCTTAGCTCCCAGATTAAACACCGGGGAGCTGTTTTTT.

This clone appeared once. This chain links TRBV2 with TRBJ1-1, with 10 bases fitting TRBD1. V trimming: 6 bases; J trimming: 4 bases; junction bases outside the gene matches: 8. The CDR3 sequence is 15 residues long. Per germline, CDR1 SNHLY and CDR2 FYNNEI. The CDR3, as DNA: TGTGCCAGCAGGGGGGACAGGGGAAGCGGCACTGAAGCTTTCTTT. It codes for CASRGDRGSGTEAFF.

This chain links TRBV10-2 with TRBJ1-1; 10 nucleotides line up with TRBD1. Germline CDR1 and CDR2: WSHSY and SAAADI. This CDR3 is 13 amino acids long. V shed 6 bases and J 5 bases; nucleotides not matched to a gene: 3. CDR3 DNA sequence: TGCGCCAGCAGGGGACAGGGGAGGACTGAAGCTTTCTTT. Encoded protein: CASRGQGRTEAFF.

Only a few counts were recorded for this clone. The chain couples TRBV6-5 to TRBJ1-1; D call uncertain. V was shortened by 5 bases and J by 5 bases, with 9 bases between the two germline ends. The CDR3 contains 12 residues. Germline V gene data show CDR1 as MNHEY and CDR2 as SVGAGI. CDR3 nucleotide sequence: TGTGCCAGCAGTACTATTGGAACTGAAGCTTTCTTT. Its translation is CASSTIGTEAFF.

The DNA of the CDR3 is TGCGCCAGCAGCCAAGGTCTAAGGGACACAGGACGCTACGAGCAGTACTTC. This codes for CASSQGLRDTGRYEQYF. V is TRBV4-1 and J is TRBJ2-7; D might be TRBD1 (6 bases). Germline V gene lookup returns CDR1 MGHRA and CDR2 YSYEKL. The CDR3 spans 17 residues. V shed 1 base and J shed 3 bases, with 19 bases lying between them.

This chain links TRBV6-1 with TRBJ2-7, with D possibly being TRBD1 (5 bases). Trimming shortened V by 2 bases and J by 5 bases, and 16 bases separated the two germline ends. CDR3 length: 15 residues. The germline gives CDR1 MNHNS, CDR2 SASEGT. CDR3 sequence reads: CASSERGGGFHEQYF. CDR3 nucleotide sequence: TGTGCCAGCAGTGAAAGGGGTGGTGGCTTCCACGAGCAGTACTTC.

This chain links TRBV15 with TRBJ2-5; TRBD1 matches at 9 bases. The CDR3 extends over 15 amino acids. CDR1 is LNHNV and CDR2 is YYDKDF in the germline V gene (reference sequence). J gave up 5 bases and V 2 bases, and 6 bases lay outside the gene matches. In nucleotides, the CDR3 is TGTGCCACCAGCAGACCTCGGACAGGGGAGGAGACCCAGTACTTC. This gives the protein CATSRPRTGEETQYF. The full variable domain, with the rest looked up from reference TRBV15 and TRBJ2-5, is DAMVIQNPRYQVTQFGKPVTLSCSQTLNHNVMYWYQQKSSQAPKLLFHYYDKDFNNEADTPDNFQSRRPNTSFCFLDIRSPGLGDTAMYLCATSRPRTGEETQYFGPGTRLLVL.

The chain recombines TRBV5-1 with TRBJ1-2; 9 nucleotides agree with TRBD1. CDR1 and CDR2 (germline): SGHRS, YFSETQ. The CDR3 has 14 amino acids. V was clipped by 4 bases and J by 8 bases; unmatched bases: 9. CDR3 DNA sequence: TGCGCCAGCAGCGATACCGGGACAGGGCTCGGCTACACCTTC. Its protein is CASSDTGTGLGYTF. Using reference TRBV5-1 and TRBJ1-2 for the parts outside the CDR3, the full variable domain is KAGVTQTPRYLIKTRGQQVTLSCSPISGHRSVSWYQQTPGQGLQFLFEYFSETQRNKGNFPGRFSGRQFSNSRSEMNVSTLELGDSALYLCASSDTGTGLGYTFGSGTRLTVV.

The V gene is TRBV9, the J gene TRBJ2-5; the match to TRBD2 covers 11 bases. Germline values: CDR1 SGDLS, CDR2 YYNGEE. Germline trimming cut 2 bases from V and 4 bases from J; bases unmatched to any gene: 10. The CDR3 covers 17 residues. The DNA for the CDR3 is TGTGCCAGCAGCGTGGGGGCACTAGCGGGAGAGGGAGAGACCCAGTACTTC. It encodes CASSVGALAGEGETQYF.